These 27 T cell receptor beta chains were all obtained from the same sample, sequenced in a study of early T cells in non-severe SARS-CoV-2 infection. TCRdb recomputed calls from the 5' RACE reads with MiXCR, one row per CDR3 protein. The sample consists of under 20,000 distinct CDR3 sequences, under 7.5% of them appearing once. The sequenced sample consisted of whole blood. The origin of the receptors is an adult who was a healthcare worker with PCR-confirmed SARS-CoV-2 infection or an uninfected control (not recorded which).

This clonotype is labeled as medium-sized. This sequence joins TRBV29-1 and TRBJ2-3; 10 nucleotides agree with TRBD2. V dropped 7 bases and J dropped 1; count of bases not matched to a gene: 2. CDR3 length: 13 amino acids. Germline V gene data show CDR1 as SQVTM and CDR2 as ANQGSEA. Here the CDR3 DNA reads TGCAGCGGGGGGACTAGCGGCACAGATACGCAGTATTTT. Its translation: CSGGTSGTDTQYF.

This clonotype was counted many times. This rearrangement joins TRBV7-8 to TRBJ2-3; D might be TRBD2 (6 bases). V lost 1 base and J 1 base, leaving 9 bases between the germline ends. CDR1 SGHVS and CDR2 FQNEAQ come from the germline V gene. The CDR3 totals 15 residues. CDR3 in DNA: TGTGCCAGCAGCTTAGGCGCGGGGCGCACAGATACGCAGTATTTT. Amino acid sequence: CASSLGAGRTDTQYF.

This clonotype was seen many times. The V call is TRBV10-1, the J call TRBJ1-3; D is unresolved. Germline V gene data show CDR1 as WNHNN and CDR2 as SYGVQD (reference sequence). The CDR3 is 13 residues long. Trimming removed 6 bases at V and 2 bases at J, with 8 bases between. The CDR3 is CASSPRAGNTIYF. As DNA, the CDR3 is TGCGCCAGCAGCCCCCGGGCTGGAAACACCATATATTTT.

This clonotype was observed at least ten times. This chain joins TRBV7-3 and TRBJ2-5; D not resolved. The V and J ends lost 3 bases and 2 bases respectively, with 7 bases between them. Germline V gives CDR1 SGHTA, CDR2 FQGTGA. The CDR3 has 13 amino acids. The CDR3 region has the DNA TGTGCCAGCAGCTTTTTCCCGCAAGAGACCCAGTACTTC. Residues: CASSFFPQETQYF.

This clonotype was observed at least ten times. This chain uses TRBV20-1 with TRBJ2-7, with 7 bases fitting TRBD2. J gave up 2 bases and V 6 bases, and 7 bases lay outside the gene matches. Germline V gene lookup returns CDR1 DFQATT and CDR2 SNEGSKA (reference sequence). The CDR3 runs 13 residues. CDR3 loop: CSAIPGLAYEQYF. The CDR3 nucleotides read TGCAGTGCCATCCCCGGACTAGCCTACGAGCAGTACTTC.

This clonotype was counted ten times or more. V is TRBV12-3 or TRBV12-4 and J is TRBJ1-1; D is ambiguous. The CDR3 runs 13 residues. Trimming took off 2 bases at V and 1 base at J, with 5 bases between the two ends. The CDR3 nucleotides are TGTGCCAGCAGTTTAAAGGGGAACACTGAAGCTTTCTTT. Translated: CASSLKGNTEAFF.

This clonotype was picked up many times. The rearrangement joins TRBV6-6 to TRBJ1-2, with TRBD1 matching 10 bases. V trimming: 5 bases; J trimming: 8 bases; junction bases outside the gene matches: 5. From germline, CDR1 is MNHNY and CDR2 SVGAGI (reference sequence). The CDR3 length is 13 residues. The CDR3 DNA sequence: TGTGCCAGCAGTGGCCGGGACAGGGGAGGCTACACCTTC. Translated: CASSGRDRGGYTF.

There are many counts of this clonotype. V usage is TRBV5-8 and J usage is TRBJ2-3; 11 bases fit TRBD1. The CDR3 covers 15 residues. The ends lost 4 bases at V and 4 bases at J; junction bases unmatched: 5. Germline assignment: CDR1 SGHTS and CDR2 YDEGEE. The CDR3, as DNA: TGTGCCAGCAGCAGGGGACAGGGGGACGCAGATACGCAGTATTTT. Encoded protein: CASSRGQGDADTQYF. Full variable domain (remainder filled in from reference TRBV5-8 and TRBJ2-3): EAGVTQSPTHLIKTRGQQATLRCSPISGHTSVYWYQQALGLGLQFLLWYDEGEERNRGNFPPRFSGRQFPNYSSELNVNALELEDSALYLCASSRGQGDADTQYFGPGTRLTVL.

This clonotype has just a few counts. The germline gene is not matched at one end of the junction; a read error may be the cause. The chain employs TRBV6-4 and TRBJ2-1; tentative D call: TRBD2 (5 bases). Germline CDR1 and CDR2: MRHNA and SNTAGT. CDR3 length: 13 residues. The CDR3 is CVSSEASNNEQFF. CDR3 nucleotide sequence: TGTGTCAGCAGTGAGGCTAGCAACAATGAGCAGTTCTTC.

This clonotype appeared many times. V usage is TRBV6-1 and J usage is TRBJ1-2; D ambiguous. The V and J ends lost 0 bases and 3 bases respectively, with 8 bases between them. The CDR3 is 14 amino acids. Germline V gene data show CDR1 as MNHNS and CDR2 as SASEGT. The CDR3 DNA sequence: TGTGCCAGCAGTGAAGCGCCGCCTGACTATGGCTACACCTTC. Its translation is CASSEAPPDYGYTF.

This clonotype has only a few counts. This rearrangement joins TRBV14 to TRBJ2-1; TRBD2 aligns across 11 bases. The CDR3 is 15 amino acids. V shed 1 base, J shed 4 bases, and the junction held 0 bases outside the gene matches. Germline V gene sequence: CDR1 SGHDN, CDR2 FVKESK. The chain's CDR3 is CASSQGLAGYNEQFF. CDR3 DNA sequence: TGTGCCAGCAGCCAAGGACTAGCGGGGTACAATGAGCAGTTCTTC.

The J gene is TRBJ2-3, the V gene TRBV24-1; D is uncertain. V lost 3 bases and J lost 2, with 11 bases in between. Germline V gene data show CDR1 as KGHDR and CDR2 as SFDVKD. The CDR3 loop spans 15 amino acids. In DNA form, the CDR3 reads TGTGCCACCAGTGATCTAGACCAGTTCACAGATACGCAGTATTTT. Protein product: CATSDLDQFTDTQYF.

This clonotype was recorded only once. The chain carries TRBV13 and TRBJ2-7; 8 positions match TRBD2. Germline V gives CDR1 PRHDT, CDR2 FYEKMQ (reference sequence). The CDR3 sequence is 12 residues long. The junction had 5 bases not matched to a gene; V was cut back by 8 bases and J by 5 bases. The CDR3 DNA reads TGTGCCAGCTCAGCGGGAGCCCACGAGCAGTACTTC. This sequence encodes CASSAGAHEQYF.

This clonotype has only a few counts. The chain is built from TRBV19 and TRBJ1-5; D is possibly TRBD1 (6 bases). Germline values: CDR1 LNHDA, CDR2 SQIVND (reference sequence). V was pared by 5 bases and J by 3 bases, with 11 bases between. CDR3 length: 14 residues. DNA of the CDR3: TGTGCCAGTAGTCTCGGGGGCAACAATCAGCCCCAGCATTTT. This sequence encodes CASSLGGNNQPQHF. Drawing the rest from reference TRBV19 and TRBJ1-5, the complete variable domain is DGGITQSPKYLFRKEGQNVTLSCEQNLNHDAMYWYRQDPGQGLRLIYYSQIVNDFQKGDIAEGYSVSREKKESFPLTVTSAQKNPTAFYLCASSLGGNNQPQHFGDGTRLSIL.

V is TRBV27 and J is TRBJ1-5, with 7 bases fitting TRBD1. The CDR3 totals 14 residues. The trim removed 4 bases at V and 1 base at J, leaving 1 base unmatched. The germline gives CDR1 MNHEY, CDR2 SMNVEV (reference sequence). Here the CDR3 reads CASSSTGSNQPQHF. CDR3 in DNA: TGTGCCAGCAGTTCGACAGGGAGCAATCAGCCCCAGCATTTT.

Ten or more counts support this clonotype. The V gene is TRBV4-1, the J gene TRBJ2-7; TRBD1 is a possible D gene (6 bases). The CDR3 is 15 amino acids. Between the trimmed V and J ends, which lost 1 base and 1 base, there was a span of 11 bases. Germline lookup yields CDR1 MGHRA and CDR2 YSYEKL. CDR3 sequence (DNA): TGCGCCAGCAGCCAAGTAACCAGGGGTTCCTACGAGCAGTACTTC. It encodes CASSQVTRGSYEQYF.

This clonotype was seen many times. CDR3 DNA sequence: TGTGCCAGTAGGACAAGACAGAAGGCCTATGGCTACACCTTC. Translating it yields CASRTRQKAYGYTF. The chain carries TRBV19 and TRBJ1-2; TRBD1 might be the D (5 bases). CDR1 is LNHDA and CDR2 is SQIVND in the germline V gene (reference sequence). There are 14 residues in the CDR3. The germline V and J ends were trimmed by 6 bases and 4 bases, with 15 bases remaining between them. The full variable domain, rest sourced from reference TRBV19 and TRBJ1-2, is DGGITQSPKYLFRKEGQNVTLSCEQNLNHDAMYWYRQDPGQGLRLIYYSQIVNDFQKGDIAEGYSVSREKKESFPLTVTSAQKNPTAFYLCASRTRQKAYGYTFGSGTRLTVV.

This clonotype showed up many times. The CDR3 is CASSLYGTVNTGELFF. CDR3 coding DNA: TGTGCCAGCAGTTTATATGGGACAGTTAACACCGGGGAGCTGTTTTTT. The V call is TRBV27, the J call TRBJ2-2; 7 nucleotides match TRBD1. The germline gives CDR1 MNHEY, CDR2 SMNVEV (reference sequence). There are 16 residues in the CDR3. V lost 1 base to trimming and J lost 2 bases; unmatched junction nucleotides: 4.

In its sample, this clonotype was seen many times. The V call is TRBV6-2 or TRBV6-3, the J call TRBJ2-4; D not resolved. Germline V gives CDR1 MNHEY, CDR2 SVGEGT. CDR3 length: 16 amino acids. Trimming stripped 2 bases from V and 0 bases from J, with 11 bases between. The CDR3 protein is CASSYSSGLAKNIQYF. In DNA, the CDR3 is TGTGCCAGCAGTTACAGTTCTGGTTTAGCCAAAAACATTCAGTACTTC.

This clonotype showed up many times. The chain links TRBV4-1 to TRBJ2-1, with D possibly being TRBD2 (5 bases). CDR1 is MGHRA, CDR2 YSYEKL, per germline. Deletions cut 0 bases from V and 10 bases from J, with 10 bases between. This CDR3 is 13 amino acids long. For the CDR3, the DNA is TGCGCCAGCAGCCAAGAGGGAAGACTAGAGCAGTTCTTC. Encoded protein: CASSQEGRLEQFF.

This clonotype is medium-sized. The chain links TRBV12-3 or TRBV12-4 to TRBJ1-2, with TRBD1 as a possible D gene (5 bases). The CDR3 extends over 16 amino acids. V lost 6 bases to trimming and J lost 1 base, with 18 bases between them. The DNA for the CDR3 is TGTGCCAGCAGGACATACCCCTCGGGGGTTAACTATGGCTACACCTTC. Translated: CASRTYPSGVNYGYTF.

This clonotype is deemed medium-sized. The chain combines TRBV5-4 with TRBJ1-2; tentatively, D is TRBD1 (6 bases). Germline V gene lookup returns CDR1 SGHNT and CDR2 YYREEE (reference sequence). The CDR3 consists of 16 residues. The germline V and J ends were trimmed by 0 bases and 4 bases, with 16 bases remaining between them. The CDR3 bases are TGTGCCAGCAGCTTGGACAGGGCCCCTCTTCTCTATGGCTACACCTTC. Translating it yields CASSLDRAPLLYGYTF.

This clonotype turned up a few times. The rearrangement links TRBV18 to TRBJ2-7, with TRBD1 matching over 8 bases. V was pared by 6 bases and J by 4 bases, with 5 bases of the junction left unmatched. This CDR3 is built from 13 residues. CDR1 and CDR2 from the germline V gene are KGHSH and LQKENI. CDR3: CASSPTGVYEQYF. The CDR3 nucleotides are TGTGCCAGCTCGCCGACAGGGGTATACGAGCAGTACTTC.

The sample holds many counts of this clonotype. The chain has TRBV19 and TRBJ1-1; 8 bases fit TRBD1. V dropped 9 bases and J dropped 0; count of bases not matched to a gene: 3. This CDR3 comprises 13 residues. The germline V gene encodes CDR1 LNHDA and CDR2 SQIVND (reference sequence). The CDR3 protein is CASGQGVNTEAFF. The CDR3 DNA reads TGTGCCAGCGGACAGGGTGTGAACACTGAAGCTTTCTTT.

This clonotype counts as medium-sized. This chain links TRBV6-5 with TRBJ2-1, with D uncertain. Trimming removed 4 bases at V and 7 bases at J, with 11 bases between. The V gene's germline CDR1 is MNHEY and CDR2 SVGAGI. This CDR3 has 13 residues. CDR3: CASSSPRKNEQFF. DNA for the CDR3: TGTGCCAGCAGTTCCCCTCGGAAGAATGAGCAGTTCTTC.

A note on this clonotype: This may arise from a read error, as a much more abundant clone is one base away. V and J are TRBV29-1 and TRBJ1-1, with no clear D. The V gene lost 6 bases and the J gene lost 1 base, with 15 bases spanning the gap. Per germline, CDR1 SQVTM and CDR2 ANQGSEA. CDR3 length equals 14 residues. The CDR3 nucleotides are TGCAGCGTGAGGGTGGACGAGTGGAACACTGAAGCTTTCTTT. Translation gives CSVRVDEWNTEAFF.

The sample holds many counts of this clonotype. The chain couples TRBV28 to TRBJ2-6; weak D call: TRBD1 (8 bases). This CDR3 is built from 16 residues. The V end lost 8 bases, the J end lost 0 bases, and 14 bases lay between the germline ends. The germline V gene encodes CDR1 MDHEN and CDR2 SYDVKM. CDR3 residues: CASYRGTNSGANVLTF. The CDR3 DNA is TGTGCCAGCTACAGGGGGACTAACTCTGGGGCCAACGTCCTGACTTTC.